The clone carrying this TCR delta chain appeared a few times. TCRdb repeated clone calling on the reads with CATT. The sample includes roughly 4,400 delta-chain clones, 38% of them seen just once. This entry belongs to a study of gamma-delta chains in newborns, infants, children. The specimen was blood. The sequence was obtained from a child who received the measles vaccine.

In nucleotides, the CDR3 is TGTGCTCTTGGGGAGTTTTTCCTAGCCCCCGGTTATACTGGGGGACCCATCCCCAACACCGATAAACTCATCTTT. Protein sequence: CALGEFFLAPGYTGGPIPNTDKLIF. V and J are TRDV1 and TRDJ1; TRDD3 aligns across 9 bases. The CDR3 extends over 25 amino acids. The junction had 32 bases not matched to a gene; V was cut back by 3 bases and J by 0 bases. Germline CDR1 is TSWWSYY and CDR2 is QGS.